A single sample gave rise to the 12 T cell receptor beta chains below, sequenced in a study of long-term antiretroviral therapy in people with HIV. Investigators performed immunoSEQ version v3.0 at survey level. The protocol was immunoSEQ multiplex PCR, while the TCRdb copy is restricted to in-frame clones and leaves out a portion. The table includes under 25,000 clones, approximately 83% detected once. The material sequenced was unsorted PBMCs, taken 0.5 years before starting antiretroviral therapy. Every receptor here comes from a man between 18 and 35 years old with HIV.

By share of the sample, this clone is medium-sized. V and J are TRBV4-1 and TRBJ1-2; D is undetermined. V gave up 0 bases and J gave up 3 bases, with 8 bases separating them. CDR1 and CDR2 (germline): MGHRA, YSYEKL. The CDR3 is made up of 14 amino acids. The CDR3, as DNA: TGCGCCAGCAGCCAAGAACCCGGAGACTATGGCTACACCTTC. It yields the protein CASSQEPGDYGYTF.

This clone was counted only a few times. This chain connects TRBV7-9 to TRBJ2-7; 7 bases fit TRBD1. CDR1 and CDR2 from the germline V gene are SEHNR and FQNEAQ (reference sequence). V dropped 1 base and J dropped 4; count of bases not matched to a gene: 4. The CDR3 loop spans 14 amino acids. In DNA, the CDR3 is TGTGCCAGCAGCTTAGAGGACAGGACATACGAGCAGTACTTC. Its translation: CASSLEDRTYEQYF. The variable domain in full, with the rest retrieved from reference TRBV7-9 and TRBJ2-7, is DTGVSQNPRHKITKRGQNVTFRCDPISEHNRLYWYRQTLGQGPEFLTYFQNEAQLEKSRLLSDRFSAERPKGSFSTLEIQRTEQGDSAMYLCASSLEDRTYEQYFGPGTRLTVT.

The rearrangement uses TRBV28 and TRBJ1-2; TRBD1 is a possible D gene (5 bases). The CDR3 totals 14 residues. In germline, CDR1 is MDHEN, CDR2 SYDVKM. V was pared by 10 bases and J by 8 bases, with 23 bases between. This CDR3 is CATQTRGGDSGYTF. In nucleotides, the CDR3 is TGTGCCACCCAAACACGCGGGGGGGATTCGGGCTACACCTTC.

The CDR3 sequence: CASSVGTGRGYTF. The DNA of the CDR3 is TGTGCCAGCAGCGTAGGGACAGGGCGCGGCTACACCTTC. J is TRBJ1-2 and V is TRBV9; 8 bases agree with TRBD1. Trimming at V came to 0 bases and at J to 8 bases, leaving 3 bases not matched to a gene. Germline loops: CDR1 SGDLS, CDR2 YYNGEE. This CDR3 comprises 13 residues.

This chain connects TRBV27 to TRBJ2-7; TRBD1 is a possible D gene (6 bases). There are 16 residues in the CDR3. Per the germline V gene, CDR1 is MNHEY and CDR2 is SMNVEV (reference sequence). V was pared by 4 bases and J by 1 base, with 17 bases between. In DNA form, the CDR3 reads TGTGCCAGCAGTTCTTACACAGGGACCTCATCCTACGAGCAGTACTTC. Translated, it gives CASSSYTGTSSYEQYF.

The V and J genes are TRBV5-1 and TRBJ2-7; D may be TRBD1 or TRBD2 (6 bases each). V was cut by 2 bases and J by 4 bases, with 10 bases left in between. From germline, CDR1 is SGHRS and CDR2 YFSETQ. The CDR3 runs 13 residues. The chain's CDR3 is CASSFGGGYEQYF. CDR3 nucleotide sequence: TGCGCCAGCAGCTTTGGAGGGGGTTACGAGCAGTACTTC. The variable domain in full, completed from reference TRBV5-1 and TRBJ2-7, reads KAGVTQTPRYLIKTRGQQVTLSCSPISGHRSVSWYQQTPGQGLQFLFEYFSETQRNKGNFPGRFSGRQFSNSRSEMNVSTLELGDSALYLCASSFGGGYEQYFGPGTRLTVT.

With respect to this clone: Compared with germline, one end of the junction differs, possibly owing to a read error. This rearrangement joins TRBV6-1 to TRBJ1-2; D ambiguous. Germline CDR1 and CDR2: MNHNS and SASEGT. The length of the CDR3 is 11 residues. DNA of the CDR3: TGTGCCAGCAGTGAAGCGCGGGCAGTAGGCTTC. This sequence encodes CASSEARAVGF.

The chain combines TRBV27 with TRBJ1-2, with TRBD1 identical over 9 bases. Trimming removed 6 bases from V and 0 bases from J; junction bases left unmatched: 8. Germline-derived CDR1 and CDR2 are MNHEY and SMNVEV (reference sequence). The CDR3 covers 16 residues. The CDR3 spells CASREETGGANYGYTF. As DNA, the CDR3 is TGTGCCAGCAGAGAGGAGACAGGGGGAGCTAACTATGGCTACACCTTC.

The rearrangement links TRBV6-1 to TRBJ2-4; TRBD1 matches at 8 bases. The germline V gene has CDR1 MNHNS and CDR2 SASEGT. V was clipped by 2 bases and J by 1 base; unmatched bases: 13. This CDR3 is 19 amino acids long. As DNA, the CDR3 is TGTGCCAGCAGTGAATTCGACAGGGGTGGATTGGGGGCCAAAAACATTCAGTACTTC. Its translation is CASSEFDRGGLGAKNIQYF.

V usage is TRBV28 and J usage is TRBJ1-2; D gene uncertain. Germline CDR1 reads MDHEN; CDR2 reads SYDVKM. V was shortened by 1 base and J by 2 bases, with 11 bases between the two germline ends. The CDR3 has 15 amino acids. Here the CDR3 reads CASSLSYRPNYGYTF. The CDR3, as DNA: TGTGCCAGCAGTTTATCCTACCGGCCCAACTATGGCTACACCTTC.

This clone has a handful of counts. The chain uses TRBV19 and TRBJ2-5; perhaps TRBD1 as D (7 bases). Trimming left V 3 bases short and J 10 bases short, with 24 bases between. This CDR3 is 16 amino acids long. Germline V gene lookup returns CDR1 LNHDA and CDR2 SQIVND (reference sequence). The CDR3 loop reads CASSIHGRGASSDQYF. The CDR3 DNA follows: TGTGCCAGTAGTATTCATGGCAGGGGGGCCTCATCTGACCAGTACTTC.

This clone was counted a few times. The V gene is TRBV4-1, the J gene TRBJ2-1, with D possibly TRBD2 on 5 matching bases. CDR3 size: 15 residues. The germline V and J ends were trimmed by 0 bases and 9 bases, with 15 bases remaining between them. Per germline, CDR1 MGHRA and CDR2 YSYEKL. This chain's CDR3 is CASSQDPEDSTEQFF. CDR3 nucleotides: TGCGCCAGCAGCCAAGATCCCGAGGACTCGACTGAGCAGTTCTTC.